This T cell receptor (beta chain) was sequenced in a study of T cell changes during pregnancy in multiple sclerosis. Profiled with immunoSEQ multiplex PCR; TCRdb holds only in-frame clones, not every one. The sample has roughly 49,000 clones; just over 90% are singletons. Germline V gene sequence: CDR1 SGHTA, CDR2 FQGNSA. The CDR3 totals 12 residues. The V end lost 3 bases, the J end lost 6 bases, and 5 bases lay between the germline ends. This receptor was identified in a female donor with multiple sclerosis, enrolled in a pregnancy study. The sequences come from CD8+ T cells from peripheral blood mononuclear cells, collected after pregnancy. This chain uses TRBV7-2 with TRBJ2-2; D is unclear. The CDR3 reads CASSFSAGELFF. CDR3 sequence (DNA): TGTGCCAGCAGCTTTTCTGCCGGGGAGCTGTTTTTT.